This record concerns one TCR beta chain sequence. This specimen comes from a study of OX40 agonist ivuxolimab in advanced cancers. For the study at large: Dosing consisted of intravenous ivuxolimab at 0.01 to 10 mg/kg every 2 weeks.

Sequencing used immunoSEQ multiplex PCR; TCRdb keeps in-frame clones, though not all of them. The data show around 14,000 clones, roughly three quarters seen once. The CDR3 extends over 13 amino acids. Germline CDR1 is MNHEY and CDR2 is SMNVEV (reference sequence). Between the trimmed V and J ends, which lost 1 base and 4 bases, there was a span of 2 bases. The clonotype was recovered from an adult with an advanced solid tumor such as melanoma, head and neck, liver or kidney cancer. The sequencing used CD4+ or CD8+ T cells sorted from blood, collected in a trial of the OX40 agonist ivuxolimab. The chain is built from TRBV27 and TRBJ2-6; the D is unclear. The CDR3 DNA reads as TGTGCCAGCAGTTTATTAGGGGCCAACGTCCTGACTTTC. The encoded protein is CASSLLGANVLTF. Complete variable domain (other parts from reference TRBV27 and TRBJ2-6): EAQVTQNPRYLITVTGKKLTVTCSQNMNHEYMSWYRQDPGLGLRQIYYSMNVEVTDKGDVPEGYKVSRKEKRNFPLILESPSPNQTSLYFCASSLLGANVLTFGAGSRLTVL.